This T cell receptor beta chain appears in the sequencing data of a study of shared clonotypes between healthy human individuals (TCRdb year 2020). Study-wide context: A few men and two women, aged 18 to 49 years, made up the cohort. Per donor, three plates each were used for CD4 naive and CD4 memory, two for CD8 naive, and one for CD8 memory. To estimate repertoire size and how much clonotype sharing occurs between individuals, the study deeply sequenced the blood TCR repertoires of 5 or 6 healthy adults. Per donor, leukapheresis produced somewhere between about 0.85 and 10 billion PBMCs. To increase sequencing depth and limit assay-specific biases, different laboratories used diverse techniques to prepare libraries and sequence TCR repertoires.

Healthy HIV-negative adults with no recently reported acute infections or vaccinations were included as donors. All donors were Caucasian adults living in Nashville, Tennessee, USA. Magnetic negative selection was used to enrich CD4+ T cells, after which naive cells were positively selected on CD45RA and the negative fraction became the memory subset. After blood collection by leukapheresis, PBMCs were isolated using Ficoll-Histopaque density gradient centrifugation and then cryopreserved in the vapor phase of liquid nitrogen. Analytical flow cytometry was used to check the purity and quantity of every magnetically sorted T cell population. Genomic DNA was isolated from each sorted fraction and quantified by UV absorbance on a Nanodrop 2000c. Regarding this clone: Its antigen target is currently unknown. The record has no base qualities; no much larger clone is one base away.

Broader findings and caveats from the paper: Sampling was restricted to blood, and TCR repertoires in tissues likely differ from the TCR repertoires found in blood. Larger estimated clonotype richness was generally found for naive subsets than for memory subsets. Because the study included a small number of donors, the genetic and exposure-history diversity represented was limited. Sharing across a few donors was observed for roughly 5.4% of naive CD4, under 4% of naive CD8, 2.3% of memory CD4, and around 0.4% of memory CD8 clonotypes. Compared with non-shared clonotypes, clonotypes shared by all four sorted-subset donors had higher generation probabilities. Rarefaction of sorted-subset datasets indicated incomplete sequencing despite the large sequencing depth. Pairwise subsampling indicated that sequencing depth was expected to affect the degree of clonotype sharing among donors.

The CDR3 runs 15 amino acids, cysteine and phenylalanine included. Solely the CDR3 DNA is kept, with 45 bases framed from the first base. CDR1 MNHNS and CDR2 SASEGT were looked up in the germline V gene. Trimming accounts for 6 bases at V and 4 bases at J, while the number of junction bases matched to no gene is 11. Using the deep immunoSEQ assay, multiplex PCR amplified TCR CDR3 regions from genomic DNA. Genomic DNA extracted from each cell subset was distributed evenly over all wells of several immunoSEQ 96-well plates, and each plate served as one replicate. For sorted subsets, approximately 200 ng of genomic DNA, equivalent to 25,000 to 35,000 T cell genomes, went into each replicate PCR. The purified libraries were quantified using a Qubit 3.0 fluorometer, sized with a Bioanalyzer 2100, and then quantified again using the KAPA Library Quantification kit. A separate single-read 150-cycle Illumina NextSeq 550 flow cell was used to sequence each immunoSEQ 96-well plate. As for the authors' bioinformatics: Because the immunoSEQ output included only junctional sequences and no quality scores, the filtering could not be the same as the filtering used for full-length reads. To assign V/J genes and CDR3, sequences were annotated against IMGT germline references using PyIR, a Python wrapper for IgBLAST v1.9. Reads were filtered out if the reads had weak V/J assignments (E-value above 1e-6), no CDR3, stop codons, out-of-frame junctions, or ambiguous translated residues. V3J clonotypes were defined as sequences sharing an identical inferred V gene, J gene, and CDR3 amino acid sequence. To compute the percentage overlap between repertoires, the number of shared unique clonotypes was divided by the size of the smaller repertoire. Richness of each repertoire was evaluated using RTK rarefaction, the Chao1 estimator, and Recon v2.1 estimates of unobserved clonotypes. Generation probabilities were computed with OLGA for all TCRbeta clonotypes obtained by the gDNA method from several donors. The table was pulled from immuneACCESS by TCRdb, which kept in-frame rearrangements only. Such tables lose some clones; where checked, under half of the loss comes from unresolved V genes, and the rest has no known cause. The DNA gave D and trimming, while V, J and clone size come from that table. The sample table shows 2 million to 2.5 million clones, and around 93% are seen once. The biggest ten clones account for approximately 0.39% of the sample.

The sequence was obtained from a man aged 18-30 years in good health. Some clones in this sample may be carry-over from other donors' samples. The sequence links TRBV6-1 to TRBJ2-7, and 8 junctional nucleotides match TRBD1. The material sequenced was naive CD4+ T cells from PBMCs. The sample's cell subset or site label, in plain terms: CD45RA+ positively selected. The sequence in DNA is TGTGCCAGCAGCCCAGCCGGGACAGGAGTTTACGAGCAGTACTTC. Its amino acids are CASSPAGTGVYEQYF.